Below are 3 T cell receptor beta chains sequenced from a single sample in a study of blood T cells in healthy people across ages (dated by TCRdb to between 2015 and 2016). Library construction relied on 5' RACE. Sequencing was performed on an Illumina HiSeq 2500. A second about 7 to 12 cycle PCR used a sample-barcoded 5' primer and a J-beta primer mix. The public reads were reanalyzed by TCRdb: fastp trimming at Q25, MiXCR alignment, in-frame beta chains only. Merged by CDR3 protein, the rows form single entries marked with the most common genes and DNA. The table for this sample lists over a million distinct CDR3 sequences; under 55% of them were counted only once. Of the sample, about 3.8% falls within the top ten clones. The source material was blood. These receptors originate from a young woman in good health.

The J gene is TRBJ1-1, the V gene TRBV14, with 8 bases that match TRBD1. The junction had 7 bases not matched to a gene; V was cut back by 2 bases and J by 5 bases. Germline CDR1 and CDR2: SGHDN and FVKESK. This CDR3 is built from 15 residues. CDR3 in amino acids: CASSQYQGAGTEAFF. CDR3 coding DNA: TGTGCCAGCAGCCAATATCAGGGGGCAGGAACTGAAGCTTTCTTT.

V is TRBV28 and J is TRBJ2-1; D possibly corresponds to TRBD1 (6 bases). In germline, CDR1 is MDHEN, CDR2 SYDVKM. The length of the CDR3 is 15 residues. Trimming cost V 8 bases and J 0 bases, with 14 bases left between them. CDR3 sequence: CASCYGQSSYNEQFF. CDR3 bases: TGTGCCAGCTGCTACGGACAGAGCTCCTACAATGAGCAGTTCTTC.

This chain links TRBV6-5 with TRBJ1-1; the D is unclear. Germline CDR1 MNHEY, CDR2 SVGAGI. The CDR3 extends over 14 amino acids. The V gene lost 0 bases and the J gene lost 4 bases, with 9 bases spanning the gap. The DNA for the CDR3 is TGTGCCAGCAGTTACTCAGAACGGAGCACTGAAGCTTTCTTT. Residues: CASSYSERSTEAFF.